Listed below are T cell receptor beta chains from one sample, sequenced in a study of beta chain features in type 1 diabetes. The table came from immunoSEQ multiplex PCR; TCRdb's copy has only in-frame clones and leaves some out. Here the sample spans around 180,000 clones, 7% to 9% being singletons. Input material: central memory CD4+ T cells from blood. Receptor source: a man aged 18-30 years with type 1 diabetes. The CDR3 runs from the conserved cysteine through the conserved F or W. The D gene is left open where the match is weak. Clone size is not always given. Where it is, it says once, few, many or a class for expanded clones.

len: 16; v_gene: TRBV15; d_gene: TRBD1; j_gene: TRBJ2-5; abundance: .; CDR3aa: CATSNRGQGIQETQYF; CDR3nt: TGTGCCACCAGCAACCGGGGACAGGGTATCCAAGAGACCCAGTACTTC
len: 15; v_gene: TRBV7-9; d_gene: TRBD1; j_gene: TRBJ1-1; abundance: .; CDR3aa: CASSLAQGAYTEAFF; CDR3nt: TGTGCCAGCAGCTTAGCGCAGGGGGCCTACACTGAAGCTTTCTTT
len: 13; v_gene: TRBV30; d_gene: .; j_gene: TRBJ1-2; abundance: .; CDR3aa: CAWSVTGGFGYTF; CDR3nt: TGTGCCTGGAGTGTAACAGGAGGGTTTGGCTACACCTTC
len: 14; v_gene: TRBV30; d_gene: TRBD1; j_gene: TRBJ1-4; abundance: few; CDR3aa: CAGTELPTNEKLFF; CDR3nt: TGTGCCGGGACAGAATTACCAACTAATGAAAAACTGTTTTTT
len: 11; v_gene: TRBV20-1; d_gene: TRBD1; j_gene: TRBJ2-7; abundance: .; CDR3aa: CSTGQGNEQYF; CDR3nt: TGCAGTACGGGACAGGGCAACGAGCAGTACTTC
len: 12; v_gene: TRBV30; d_gene: .; j_gene: TRBJ2-1; abundance: few; CDR3aa: CAWLPGGYEQFF; CDR3nt: TGTGCCTGGCTTCCGGGGGGCTATGAGCAGTTCTTC
len: 19; v_gene: TRBV4-2; d_gene: .; j_gene: TRBJ1-5; abundance: .; CDR3aa: CASSQGGPDGDGGYQPQHF; CDR3nt: TGTGCCAGCAGCCAGGGCGGACCCGACGGGGACGGGGGGTATCAGCCCCAGCATTTT
len: 17; v_gene: TRBV4-2; d_gene: TRBD1; j_gene: TRBJ2-1; abundance: .; CDR3aa: CASSHPDRAWSYNEQFF; CDR3nt: TGTGCCAGCAGCCATCCCGACAGGGCTTGGTCCTACAATGAGCAGTTCTTC
len: 12; v_gene: TRBV18; d_gene: .; j_gene: TRBJ2-7; abundance: .; CDR3aa: CASSPNVFEQYF; CDR3nt: TGTGCCAGCTCACCAAATGTCTTCGAGCAGTACTTC
len: 14; v_gene: TRBV5-1; d_gene: .; j_gene: TRBJ1-2; abundance: many; CDR3aa: CASSQEGTASGYTF; CDR3nt: TGCGCCAGCAGCCAGGAGGGGACCGCCTCGGGCTACACCTTC
len: 13; v_gene: TRBV27; d_gene: TRBD1; j_gene: TRBJ1-2; abundance: few; CDR3aa: CASSLQGDYGYTF; CDR3nt: TGTGCCAGCAGTTTGCAGGGGGACTATGGCTACACCTTC
len: 13; v_gene: TRBV6-5; d_gene: .; j_gene: TRBJ2-7; abundance: .; CDR3aa: CASSFGPPGEQYF; CDR3nt: TGTGCCAGCAGTTTCGGCCCCCCAGGGGAGCAGTACTTC
len: 12; v_gene: TRBV9; d_gene: .; j_gene: TRBJ1-2; abundance: many; CDR3aa: CASNRESSGYTF; CDR3nt: TGTGCCAGCAACAGGGAGTCCAGTGGCTACACCTTC